Only a few counts were recorded for the clone carrying this TCR beta chain. This entry is derived from a study of T-cell reconstitution after alpha-beta-depleted transplantation in children. TCRbeta library construction was performed incorporating unique molecular identifiers. TCRdb called the PCR reads again in MiXCR, with one record for every CDR3 protein. The sample lists about 900,000 distinct CDR3 sequences, about 30% seen once, with approximately 30% in the top ten. This specimen consisted of PBMCs, mostly from graft donor cells, obtained 360 days after TCRalphabeta/CD19-depleted stem cell transplant. This clonotype was sampled from a boy in the first two years of life who had a stem cell transplant for SCID, so the T cells may come from the graft donor.

CDR3 in amino acids: CASSDGQGHSNQPQHF. The DNA of the CDR3 is TGTGCCAGCAGTGACGGACAGGGGCATAGCAATCAGCCCCAGCATTTT. The V gene is TRBV6-2 or TRBV6-3, the J gene TRBJ1-5, with 9 bases identical to TRBD1. The CDR3 sequence is 16 residues long. V shed 5 bases, J shed 0 bases, and the junction held 5 bases outside the gene matches. Germline V CDR1 and CDR2: MNHEY, SVGEGT.